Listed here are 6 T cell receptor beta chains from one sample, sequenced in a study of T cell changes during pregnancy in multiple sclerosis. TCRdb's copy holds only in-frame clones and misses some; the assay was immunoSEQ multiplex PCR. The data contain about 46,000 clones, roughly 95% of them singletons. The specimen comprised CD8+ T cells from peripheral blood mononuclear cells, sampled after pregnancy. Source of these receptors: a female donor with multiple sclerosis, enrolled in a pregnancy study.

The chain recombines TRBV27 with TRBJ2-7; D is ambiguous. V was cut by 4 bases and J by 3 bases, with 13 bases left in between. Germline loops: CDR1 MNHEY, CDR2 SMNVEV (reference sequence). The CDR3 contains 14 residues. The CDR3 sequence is CASSSRAAYYEQYF. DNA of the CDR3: TGTGCCAGCAGTTCTAGAGCTGCCTACTACGAGCAGTACTTC.

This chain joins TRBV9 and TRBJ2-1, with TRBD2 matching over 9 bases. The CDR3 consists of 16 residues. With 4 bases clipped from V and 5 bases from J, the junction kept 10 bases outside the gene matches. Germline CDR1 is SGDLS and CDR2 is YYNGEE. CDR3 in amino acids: CASSTSGAGGHNEQFF. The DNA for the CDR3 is TGTGCCAGCAGCACGTCGGGAGCGGGGGGACACAATGAGCAGTTCTTC.

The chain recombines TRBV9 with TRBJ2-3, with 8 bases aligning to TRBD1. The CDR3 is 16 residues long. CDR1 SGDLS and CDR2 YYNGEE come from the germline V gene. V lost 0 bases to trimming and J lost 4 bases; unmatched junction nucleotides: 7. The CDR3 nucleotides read TGTGCCAGCAGCGTAGCTCCGGCAGGGGGCGCAGATACGCAGTATTTT. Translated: CASSVAPAGGADTQYF.

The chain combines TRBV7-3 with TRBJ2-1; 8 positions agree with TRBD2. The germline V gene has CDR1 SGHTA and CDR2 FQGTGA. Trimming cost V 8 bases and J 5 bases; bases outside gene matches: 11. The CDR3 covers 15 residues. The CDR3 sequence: CASALSGGSNNEQFF. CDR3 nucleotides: TGTGCCAGCGCCTTATCGGGGGGGAGTAACAATGAGCAGTTCTTC.

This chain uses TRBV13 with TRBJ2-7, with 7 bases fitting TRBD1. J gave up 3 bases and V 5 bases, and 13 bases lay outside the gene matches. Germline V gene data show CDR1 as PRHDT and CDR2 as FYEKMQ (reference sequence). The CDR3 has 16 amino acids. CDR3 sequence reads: CASSQEAETGSYEQYF. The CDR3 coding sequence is TGTGCCAGCAGCCAAGAGGCCGAGACAGGGAGCTACGAGCAGTACTTC.

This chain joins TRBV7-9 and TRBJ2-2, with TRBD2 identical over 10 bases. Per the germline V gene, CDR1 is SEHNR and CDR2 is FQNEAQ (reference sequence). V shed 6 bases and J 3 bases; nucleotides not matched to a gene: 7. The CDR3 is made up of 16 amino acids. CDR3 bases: TGTGCCAGCAGACCCCTAGCGGGAGACGACACCGGGGAGCTGTTTTTT. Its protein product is CASRPLAGDDTGELFF.